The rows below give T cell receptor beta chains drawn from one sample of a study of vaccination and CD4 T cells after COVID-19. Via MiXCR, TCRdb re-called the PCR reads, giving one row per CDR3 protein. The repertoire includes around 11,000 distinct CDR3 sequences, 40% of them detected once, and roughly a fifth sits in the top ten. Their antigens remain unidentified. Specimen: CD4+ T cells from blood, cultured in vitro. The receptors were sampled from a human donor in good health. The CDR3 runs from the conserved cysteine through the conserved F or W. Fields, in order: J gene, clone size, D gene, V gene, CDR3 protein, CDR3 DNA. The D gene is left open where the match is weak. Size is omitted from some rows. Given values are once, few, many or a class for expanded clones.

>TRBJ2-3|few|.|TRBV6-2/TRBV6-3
CASSRDNTDTQYF
TGTGCCAGCAGCAGGGACAACACAGATACGCAGTATTTT
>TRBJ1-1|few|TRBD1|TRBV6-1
CASSPTGGRGTEAFF
TGTGCCAGCAGTCCAACAGGGGGCCGAGGCACTGAAGCTTTCTTT
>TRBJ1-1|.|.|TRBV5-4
CASSDGLNTEAFF
TGTGCCAGCAGCGACGGACTTAACACTGAAGCTTTCTTT
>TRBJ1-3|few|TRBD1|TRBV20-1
CSSRLTGAASGNTIYF
TGCAGTTCGCGTCTAACAGGGGCCGCCTCTGGAAACACCATATATTTT
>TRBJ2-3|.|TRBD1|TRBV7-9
CASSSLLTGSTDTQYF
TGTGCCAGCAGCTCTCTCCTGACAGGGAGCACAGATACGCAGTATTTT
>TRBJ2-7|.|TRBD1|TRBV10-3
CAISLGQGIDEQYF
TGTGCCATCAGCTTGGGACAGGGGATTGACGAGCAGTACTTC
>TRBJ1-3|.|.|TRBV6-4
CASSSPPAGNTIYF
TGTGCCAGCAGTTCCCCCCCGGCTGGAAACACCATATATTTT
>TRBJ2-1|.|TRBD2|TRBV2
CASRGAGAYNEQFF
TGTGCCAGTCGTGGGGCGGGAGCCTATAATGAGCAGTTCTTC
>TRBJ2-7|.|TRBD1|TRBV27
CASSLKGRTGAYEQYF
TGTGCCAGCAGCCTAAAGGGGCGGACAGGGGCCTACGAGCAGTACTTC
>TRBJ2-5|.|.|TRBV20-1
CSARDQSFQETQYF
TGCAGTGCTAGAGATCAGAGCTTTCAAGAGACCCAGTACTTC
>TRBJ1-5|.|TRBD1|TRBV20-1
CSARTDRALSNQPQHF
TGCAGTGCTAGGACGGACAGGGCCCTTAGCAATCAGCCCCAGCATTTT
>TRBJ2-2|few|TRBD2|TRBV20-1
CSATLGRGTGELFF
TGCAGTGCCACGTTGGGGAGGGGCACCGGGGAGCTGTTTTTT